The present T cell receptor beta chain was sequenced within a study of cytotoxic CD8 clonotypes in ibrutinib-treated CLL. For the study at large: Among responders, some 25 were partial and 2 complete; after median roughly 70 months, about 15 stayed remitted and some twelve progressed. Each sample contained, on average, almost 260,000 productive templates and tens of thousands of productive rearrangements. Broader study findings: Public clonotypes were rare and shrank or held steady on treatment. Baseline clonality, above age-matched healthy donor levels, tracked circulating CD8+ T-cell counts.

In regard to this clone: The antigen remains unidentified.

Assay: immunoSEQ multiplex PCR; the TCRdb copy retains only in-frame clones and omits some. The sample lists 65,000 to 90,000 clones, 70% to 90% occurring once. Germline values: CDR1 SGHTA, CDR2 FQGNSA. The germline V and J ends were trimmed by 5 bases and 3 bases, with 8 bases remaining between them. CDR3 length equals 13 residues. The clonotype comes from a human donor with chronic lymphocytic leukemia. Sequenced here: PBMCs, sampled after 24 months of ibrutinib treatment. This chain links TRBV7-2 with TRBJ2-1; a weak D match, TRBD2 (6 bases). CDR3 nucleotide sequence: TGTGCCAGCAGCCGGGACTTCTACAATGAGCAGTTCTTC. This translates into CASSRDFYNEQFF.